This T cell receptor beta chain is drawn from a study of B cell selection in AIRE deficiency. Concerning this clone itself: Its antigen is unknown.

The study's findings and limits: TCRbeta-only data showed 36.6% of shared healthy Treg sequences in healthy Tconv. Shared Treg sequences had shorter CDR3s, biased toward rearrangements with few non-templated insertions.

This table comes from immunoSEQ multiplex PCR, and its TCRdb copy is limited to in-frame clones, with some not included. The table includes 20,000 to 25,000 clones, around nine tenths detected once. The ends were cut back, 3 bases at V and 5 bases at J, with 13 bases in the middle. The CDR3 loop spans 14 amino acids. CDR1 SEHNR and CDR2 FQNEAQ come from the germline V gene (reference sequence). Regulatory T cells were sorted as CD4+CD25hiCD127low/negative. Unrelated healthy donors provided the controls. The TCR sequence derives from a human donor in good health. The chain has TRBV7-9 and TRBJ2-5; D is perhaps TRBD2 (6 bases). The sequenced sample was CD4+CD25+ Tregs sorted from PBMCs. The CDR3 DNA sequence: TGTGCCAGCAGCTTTGTTGGGGGGACGGAGACCCAGTACTTC. Encoded protein: CASSFVGGTETQYF.